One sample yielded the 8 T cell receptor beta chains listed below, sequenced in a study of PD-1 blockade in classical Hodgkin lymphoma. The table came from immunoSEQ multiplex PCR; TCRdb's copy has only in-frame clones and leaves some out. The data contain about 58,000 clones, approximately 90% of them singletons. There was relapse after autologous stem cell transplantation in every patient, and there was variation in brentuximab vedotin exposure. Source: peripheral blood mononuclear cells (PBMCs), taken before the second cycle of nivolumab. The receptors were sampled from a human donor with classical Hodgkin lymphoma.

CDR3 region: CASSLVGQVKKETQYF. CDR3 coding DNA: TGTGCCAGCAGCTTGGTAGGCCAGGTAAAAAAAGAGACCCAGTACTTC. This chain joins TRBV11-2 and TRBJ2-5; no clear D. CDR3 length: 16 residues. Germline CDR1 is SGHAT and CDR2 is FQNNGV. V was clipped by 3 bases and J by 3 bases, with 17 bases between them.

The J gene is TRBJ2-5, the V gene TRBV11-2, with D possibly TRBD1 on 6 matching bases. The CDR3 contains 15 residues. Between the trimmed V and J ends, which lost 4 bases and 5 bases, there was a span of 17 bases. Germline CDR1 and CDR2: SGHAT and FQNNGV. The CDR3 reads CASSSPGHGSETQYF. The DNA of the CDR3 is TGTGCCAGCAGCTCGCCGGGACACGGGTCGGAGACCCAGTACTTC.

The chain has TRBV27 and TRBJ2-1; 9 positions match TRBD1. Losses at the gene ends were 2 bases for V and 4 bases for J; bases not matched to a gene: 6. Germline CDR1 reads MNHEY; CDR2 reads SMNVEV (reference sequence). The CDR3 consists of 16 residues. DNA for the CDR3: TGTGCCAGCAGTTTAACCAGGGACAGGGATTACAATGAGCAGTTCTTC. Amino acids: CASSLTRDRDYNEQFF.

CDR3 nucleotide sequence: TGTGCCAGTAGTACCGAGGGGGTAGATCGAGGCTACACCTTC. Its translation is CASSTEGVDRGYTF. The V gene is TRBV19, the J gene TRBJ1-2; D is perhaps TRBD1 (6 bases). Germline values: CDR1 LNHDA, CDR2 SQIVND (reference sequence). Trimming cost V 4 bases and J 8 bases, with 17 bases left between them. This CDR3 comprises 14 residues.

CDR3 sequence (DNA): TGTGCCTGGAGCGTGGGACTAGGAAACACAGATACGCAGTATTTT. Protein product: CAWSVGLGNTDTQYF. The chain recombines TRBV30 with TRBJ2-3, with 8 bases fitting TRBD2. Germline CDR1 and CDR2: GTSNPN and SVGIG (reference sequence). V trimming: 3 bases; J trimming: 2 bases; junction bases outside the gene matches: 7. The CDR3 runs 15 residues.

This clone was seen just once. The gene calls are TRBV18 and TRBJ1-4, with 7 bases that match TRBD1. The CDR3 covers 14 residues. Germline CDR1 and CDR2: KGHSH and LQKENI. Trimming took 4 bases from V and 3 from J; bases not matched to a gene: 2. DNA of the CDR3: TGTGCCAGCTCACAGGGGGCGGCTAATGAAAAACTGTTTTTT. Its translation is CASSQGAANEKLFF.

The CDR3 sequence: CASSLGQGSYEQYF. In DNA, the CDR3 is TGTGCCAGCAGTCTGGGACAGGGTTCCTACGAGCAGTACTTC. This chain links TRBV6-6 with TRBJ2-7; 9 positions match TRBD1. The CDR3 has 14 residues. The germline V gene has CDR1 MNHNY and CDR2 SVGAGI (reference sequence). J gave up 1 base and V 5 bases, and 3 bases lay outside the gene matches.

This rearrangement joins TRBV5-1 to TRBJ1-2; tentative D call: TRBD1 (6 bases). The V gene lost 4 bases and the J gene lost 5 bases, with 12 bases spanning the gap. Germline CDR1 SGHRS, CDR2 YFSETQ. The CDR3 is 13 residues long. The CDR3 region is CASSLGGPYGYTF. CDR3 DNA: TGCGCCAGCAGCCTGGGGGGCCCTTATGGCTACACCTTC.